The clone carrying this TCR beta chain was recorded a few times. Noted time point: sample taken at primary tumor resection. This specimen comes from a study of spatial heterogeneity in lung cancer. Germline-derived CDR1 and CDR2 are LNHDA and SQIVND (reference sequence). V was clipped by 1 base and J by 4 bases, with 8 bases between them. The CDR3 loop spans 14 amino acids. TCRdb re-called the 5' RACE reads through MiXCR, storing one row per CDR3 protein. The profile shows approximately 6,300 distinct CDR3 sequences, about 18% of them singletons. The sequence derives from a male donor with early-stage non-small cell lung cancer. The gene calls are TRBV19 and TRBJ2-1; a weak D match, TRBD1 (5 bases). Here the sequenced sample was normal lung tissue next to the tumor, taken at surgery. Here the CDR3 DNA reads TGTGCCAGTAGTATAGGGACAAAATACAATGAGCAGTTCTTC. It yields the protein CASSIGTKYNEQFF.